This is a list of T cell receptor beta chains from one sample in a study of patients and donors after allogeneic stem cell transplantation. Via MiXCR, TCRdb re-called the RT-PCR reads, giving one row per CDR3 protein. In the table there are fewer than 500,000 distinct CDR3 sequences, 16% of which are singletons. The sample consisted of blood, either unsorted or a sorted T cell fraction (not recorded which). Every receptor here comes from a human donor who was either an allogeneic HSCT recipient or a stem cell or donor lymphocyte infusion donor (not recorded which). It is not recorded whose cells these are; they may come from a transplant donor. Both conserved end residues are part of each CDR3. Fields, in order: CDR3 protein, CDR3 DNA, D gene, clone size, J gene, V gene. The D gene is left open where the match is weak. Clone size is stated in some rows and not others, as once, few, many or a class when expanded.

CDR3aa: CASSEEGSKYEQYF; CDR3nt: TGTGCCAGCAGTGAAGAGGGGAGTAAATACGAGCAGTACTTC; d_gene: -; abundance: -; j_gene: TRBJ2-7; v_gene: TRBV2
CDR3aa: CASSPNRVGDEQYF; CDR3nt: TGTGCCAGCAGCCCGAACAGGGTTGGCGACGAGCAGTACTTC; d_gene: -; abundance: -; j_gene: TRBJ2-7; v_gene: TRBV7-2
CDR3aa: CSARGAGRVTGELFF; CDR3nt: TGCAGTGCTAGAGGCGCGGGAAGGGTAACCGGGGAGCTGTTTTTT; d_gene: -; abundance: -; j_gene: TRBJ2-2; v_gene: TRBV20-1
CDR3aa: CASSPPGQRALEQYF; CDR3nt: TGCGCCAGCAGCCCACCGGGACAGAGAGCCCTCGAGCAGTACTTC; d_gene: TRBD1; abundance: -; j_gene: TRBJ2-7; v_gene: TRBV5-1
CDR3aa: CASSLGGPRTEAFF; CDR3nt: TGCGCCAGCAGCTTAGGGGGGCCAAGGACAGAAGCTTTCTTT; d_gene: -; abundance: -; j_gene: TRBJ1-1; v_gene: TRBV5-1
CDR3aa: CASSDRGQGNFAPLHF; CDR3nt: TGTGCCAGCAGTGACCGCGGTCAAGGGAATTTCGCACCCCTCCACTTT; d_gene: -; abundance: few; j_gene: TRBJ1-6; v_gene: TRBV12-3/TRBV12-4
CDR3aa: CASSRGVGNQPQHF; CDR3nt: TGTGCCAGTAGTCGGGGGGTCGGCAATCAGCCCCAGCATTTT; d_gene: -; abundance: -; j_gene: TRBJ1-5; v_gene: TRBV19
CDR3aa: CAWSATADTQYF; CDR3nt: TGTGCCTGGAGTGCGACAGCAGATACGCAGTATTTT; d_gene: -; abundance: few; j_gene: TRBJ2-3; v_gene: TRBV30
CDR3aa: CASSYRTGGRNTIYF; CDR3nt: TGTGCCAGCAGCTATAGGACAGGGGGACGAAACACCATATATTTT; d_gene: TRBD1; abundance: few; j_gene: TRBJ1-3; v_gene: TRBV12-3/TRBV12-4
CDR3aa: CASRRTGTPHEQFF; CDR3nt: TGTGCCAGCAGACGGACAGGCACCCCTCATGAGCAGTTCTTC; d_gene: TRBD1; abundance: -; j_gene: TRBJ2-1; v_gene: TRBV7-9
CDR3aa: CASKGTGGDFYNEQFF; CDR3nt: TGTGCCAGCAAGGGGACCGGAGGGGACTTCTACAATGAGCAGTTCTTC; d_gene: -; abundance: -; j_gene: TRBJ2-1; v_gene: TRBV11-2
CDR3aa: CASSLESRATQYF; CDR3nt: TGTGCCAGCAGCTTAGAGTCCCGGGCGACCCAGTACTTC; d_gene: -; abundance: -; j_gene: TRBJ2-5; v_gene: TRBV7-6
CDR3aa: CASSHGKGWRERMIGELFF; CDR3nt: TGTGCCAGCAGCCATGGAAAGGGTTGGCGGGAGCGGATGATCGGGGAGCTGTTTTTT; d_gene: TRBD2; abundance: -; j_gene: TRBJ2-2; v_gene: TRBV4-2
CDR3aa: CASSQGTGGGGFTEAFF; CDR3nt: TGCGCCAGCAGCCAAGGCACTGGGGGAGGGGGGTTCACTGAAGCTTTCTTT; d_gene: -; abundance: few; j_gene: TRBJ1-1; v_gene: TRBV4-1
CDR3aa: CSATSQETQYF; CDR3nt: TGCAGTGCTACAAGTCAAGAGACCCAGTACTTC; d_gene: -; abundance: few; j_gene: TRBJ2-5; v_gene: TRBV20-1
CDR3aa: CSPTGQSGETQYF; CDR3nt: TGCAGCCCCACTGGGCAGTCCGGAGAGACCCAGTACTTC; d_gene: -; abundance: -; j_gene: TRBJ2-5; v_gene: TRBV29-1
CDR3aa: CASSPRGFTDTQYF; CDR3nt: TGTGCCAGCAGCCCTCGGGGCTTCACAGATACGCAGTATTTT; d_gene: -; abundance: few; j_gene: TRBJ2-3; v_gene: TRBV7-9
CDR3aa: CASSVGLGNTDTQYF; CDR3nt: TGTGCCAGCAGCGTAGGATTAGGGAACACAGATACGCAGTATTTT; d_gene: -; abundance: many; j_gene: TRBJ2-3; v_gene: TRBV5-8
CDR3aa: CSALDRVLETQYF; CDR3nt: TGCAGTGCTTTGGACCGAGTGTTGGAGACCCAGTACTTC; d_gene: -; abundance: -; j_gene: TRBJ2-5; v_gene: TRBV20-1
CDR3aa: CASSLFMGRGNQPQHF; CDR3nt: TGTGCCAGCAGCTTGTTTATGGGGCGCGGGAATCAGCCCCAGCATTTT; d_gene: -; abundance: -; j_gene: TRBJ1-5; v_gene: TRBV5-8
CDR3aa: CSVEEGASSYEQYF; CDR3nt: TGCAGCGTTGAAGAAGGGGCTAGCTCCTACGAGCAGTACTTC; d_gene: -; abundance: few; j_gene: TRBJ2-7; v_gene: TRBV29-1
CDR3aa: CASSLETPMATNEKLFF; CDR3nt: TGTGCCAGCAGCTTAGAAACCCCCATGGCAACTAATGAAAAACTGTTTTTT; d_gene: -; abundance: -; j_gene: TRBJ1-4; v_gene: TRBV7-6
CDR3aa: CASSRTGAEAFF; CDR3nt: TGTGCCAGCAGCAGGACAGGGGCTGAAGCTTTCTTT; d_gene: -; abundance: few; j_gene: TRBJ1-1; v_gene: TRBV21-1
CDR3aa: CAISESGNQETQYF; CDR3nt: TGTGCCATCAGTGAGTCAGGTAACCAAGAGACCCAGTACTTC; d_gene: -; abundance: -; j_gene: TRBJ2-5; v_gene: TRBV10-3
CDR3aa: CATSDPQGQGQPQHF; CDR3nt: TGTGCCACCAGTGATCCACAGGGTCAGGGTCAGCCCCAGCATTTT; d_gene: -; abundance: few; j_gene: TRBJ1-5; v_gene: TRBV24-1
CDR3aa: CASSIAGAHTEAFF; CDR3nt: TGTGCCAGCAGCATCGCAGGGGCCCACACTGAAGCTTTCTTT; d_gene: -; abundance: -; j_gene: TRBJ1-1; v_gene: TRBV21-1
CDR3aa: CASRALVSGEQYF; CDR3nt: TGCGCCAGCAGGGCCTTGGTTTCGGGCGAGCAGTACTTC; d_gene: -; abundance: -; j_gene: TRBJ2-7; v_gene: TRBV5-1
CDR3aa: CSAASSGNTIYF; CDR3nt: TGCAGTGCCGCCAGCTCTGGAAACACCATATATTTT; d_gene: -; abundance: few; j_gene: TRBJ1-3; v_gene: TRBV20-1
CDR3aa: CASSLQWGSPLHF; CDR3nt: TGCGCCAGCAGCTTGCAGTGGGGTTCACCCCTCCACTTT; d_gene: -; abundance: -; j_gene: TRBJ1-6; v_gene: TRBV5-1
CDR3aa: CSAREGPGAKYGYTF; CDR3nt: TGCAGTGCTAGAGAGGGTCCGGGGGCGAAGTATGGCTACACCTTC; d_gene: -; abundance: -; j_gene: TRBJ1-2; v_gene: TRBV20-1
CDR3aa: CASSRSLELEQYF; CDR3nt: TGCGCCAGCAGCCGGAGCCTAGAACTAGAGCAGTACTTC; d_gene: -; abundance: many; j_gene: TRBJ2-7; v_gene: TRBV5-1
CDR3aa: CSASGGRGNNEQFF; CDR3nt: TGCAGTGCTAGTGGCGGGAGGGGTAACAATGAGCAGTTCTTC; d_gene: TRBD2; abundance: few; j_gene: TRBJ2-1; v_gene: TRBV20-1
CDR3aa: CSALAGTVGELFF; CDR3nt: TGCAGTGCCCTCGCCGGGACGGTCGGGGAGCTGTTTTTT; d_gene: -; abundance: few; j_gene: TRBJ2-2; v_gene: TRBV20-1
CDR3aa: CASSPVIGTGNTEAFF; CDR3nt: TGTGCCAGCTCACCAGTAATTGGGACAGGGAACACTGAAGCTTTCTTT; d_gene: TRBD1; abundance: few; j_gene: TRBJ1-1; v_gene: TRBV18
CDR3aa: CASSLQYSPGQPQHF; CDR3nt: TGTGCCAGCAGCCTACAGTACAGTCCGGGCCAGCCCCAGCATTTT; d_gene: -; abundance: few; j_gene: TRBJ1-5; v_gene: TRBV4-2
CDR3aa: CSASQDSGNTIYF; CDR3nt: TGCAGTGCTAGCCAGGACTCTGGAAACACCATATATTTT; d_gene: -; abundance: -; j_gene: TRBJ1-3; v_gene: TRBV20-1
CDR3aa: CASTDRVSGANVLTF; CDR3nt: TGTGCCAGCACCGACAGGGTTTCTGGGGCCAACGTCCTGACTTTC; d_gene: TRBD1; abundance: -; j_gene: TRBJ2-6; v_gene: TRBV2
CDR3aa: CASQGGCRETQYF; CDR3nt: TGTGCCAGCCAAGGGGGGTGTAGGGAGACCCAGTACTTC; d_gene: -; abundance: few; j_gene: TRBJ2-5; v_gene: TRBV6-4
CDR3aa: CASSRGGGQDSYNEQFF; CDR3nt: TGTGCCAGCAGCCGGGGAGGTGGGCAAGACTCCTACAATGAGCAGTTCTTC; d_gene: -; abundance: few; j_gene: TRBJ2-1; v_gene: TRBV7-3
CDR3aa: CASSIGQGRNSPLHF; CDR3nt: TGTGCCAGCAGTATCGGACAGGGGCGTAATTCACCCCTCCACTTT; d_gene: TRBD1; abundance: -; j_gene: TRBJ1-6; v_gene: TRBV12-3/TRBV12-4
CDR3aa: CASSLEPSGHEQFF; CDR3nt: TGTGCCAGCAGCTTAGAACCTAGCGGGCATGAGCAGTTCTTC; d_gene: TRBD2; abundance: many; j_gene: TRBJ2-1; v_gene: TRBV11-2
CDR3aa: CASTQDRGETQYF; CDR3nt: TGTGCCAGCACCCAGGACAGGGGCGAGACCCAGTACTTC; d_gene: TRBD1; abundance: -; j_gene: TRBJ2-5; v_gene: TRBV12-3/TRBV12-4
CDR3aa: CASSTRGATHRTEAFF; CDR3nt: TGTGCCAGCAGCACTAGAGGCGCTACCCACCGCACTGAAGCTTTCTTT; d_gene: -; abundance: few; j_gene: TRBJ1-1; v_gene: TRBV5-6
CDR3aa: CASSIWNTEAFF; CDR3nt: TGTGCCAGTAGTATCTGGAACACTGAAGCTTTCTTT; d_gene: -; abundance: -; j_gene: TRBJ1-1; v_gene: TRBV19
CDR3aa: CASSPRRRTDYEQYF; CDR3nt: TGTGCCAGCAGCCCACGCCGACGGACAGACTACGAGCAGTACTTC; d_gene: -; abundance: -; j_gene: TRBJ2-7; v_gene: TRBV11-3
CDR3aa: CASSQIPGQGSTEAFF; CDR3nt: TGTGCCAGCAGTCAAATCCCGGGACAGGGAAGCACTGAAGCTTTCTTT; d_gene: TRBD1; abundance: few; j_gene: TRBJ1-1; v_gene: TRBV11-2
CDR3aa: CASSLTSLTDTQYF; CDR3nt: TGCGCCAGCAGCTTGACCAGCCTCACAGATACGCAGTATTTT; d_gene: -; abundance: many; j_gene: TRBJ2-3; v_gene: TRBV5-1